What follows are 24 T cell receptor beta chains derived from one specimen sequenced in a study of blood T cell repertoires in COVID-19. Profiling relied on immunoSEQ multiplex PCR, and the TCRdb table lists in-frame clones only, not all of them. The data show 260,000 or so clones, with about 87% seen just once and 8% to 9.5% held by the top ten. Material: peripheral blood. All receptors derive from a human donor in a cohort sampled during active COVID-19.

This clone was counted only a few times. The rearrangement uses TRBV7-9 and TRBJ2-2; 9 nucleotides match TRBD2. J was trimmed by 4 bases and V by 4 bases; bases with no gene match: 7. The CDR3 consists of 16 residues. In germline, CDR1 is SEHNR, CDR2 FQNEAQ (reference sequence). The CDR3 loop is CASSSPKGLATGELFF. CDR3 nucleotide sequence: TGTGCCAGCAGCTCGCCAAAGGGACTAGCCACCGGGGAGCTGTTTTTT.

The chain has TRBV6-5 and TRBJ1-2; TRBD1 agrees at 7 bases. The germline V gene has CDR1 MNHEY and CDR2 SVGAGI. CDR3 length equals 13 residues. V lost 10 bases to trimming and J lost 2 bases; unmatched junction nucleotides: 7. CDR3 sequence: CAIRQGQNYGYTF. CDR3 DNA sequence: TGTGCCATTCGACAGGGCCAAAACTATGGCTACACCTTC.

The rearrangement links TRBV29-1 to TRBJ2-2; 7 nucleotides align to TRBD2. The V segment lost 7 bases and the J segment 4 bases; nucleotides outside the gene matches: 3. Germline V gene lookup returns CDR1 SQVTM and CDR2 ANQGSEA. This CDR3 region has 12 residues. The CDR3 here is CSGREGTGELFF. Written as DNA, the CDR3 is TGCAGCGGCAGGGAGGGCACCGGGGAGCTGTTTTTT.

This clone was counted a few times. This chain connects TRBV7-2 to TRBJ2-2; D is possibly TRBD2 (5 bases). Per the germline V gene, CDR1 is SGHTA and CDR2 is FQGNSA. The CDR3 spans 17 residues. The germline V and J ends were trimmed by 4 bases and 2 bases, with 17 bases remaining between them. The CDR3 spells CASSSPGIGPNTGELFF. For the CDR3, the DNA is TGTGCCAGCAGCTCCCCCGGGATCGGGCCTAACACCGGGGAGCTGTTTTTT.

The CDR3 reads CASREGIGESDGYTF. For the CDR3, the DNA is TGTGCCAGCAGGGAGGGCATCGGGGAGTCGGATGGCTACACCTTC. The chain carries TRBV25-1 and TRBJ1-2; D unresolved. CDR1 is MGHDK and CDR2 is SYGVNS in the germline V gene. The V end lost 6 bases, the J end lost 6 bases, and 20 bases lay between the germline ends. CDR3 length: 15 amino acids.

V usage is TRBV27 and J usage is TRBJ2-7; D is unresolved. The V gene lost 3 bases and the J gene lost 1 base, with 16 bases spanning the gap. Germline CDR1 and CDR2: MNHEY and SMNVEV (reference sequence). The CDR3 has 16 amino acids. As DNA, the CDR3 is TGTGCCAGCAGTTTCAGGATTATAGGTTCATCCTACGAGCAGTACTTC. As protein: CASSFRIIGSSYEQYF.

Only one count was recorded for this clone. The DNA for the CDR3 is TGTGCCAGTAGTGGCAGGGGCAAGATGAACACTGAAGCTTTCTTT. It is translated as CASSGRGKMNTEAFF. The chain couples TRBV19 to TRBJ1-1; D is perhaps TRBD1 (6 bases). V lost 5 bases and J 0 bases, leaving 13 bases between the germline ends. The CDR3 is 15 residues long. Germline CDR1 reads LNHDA; CDR2 reads SQIVND (reference sequence).

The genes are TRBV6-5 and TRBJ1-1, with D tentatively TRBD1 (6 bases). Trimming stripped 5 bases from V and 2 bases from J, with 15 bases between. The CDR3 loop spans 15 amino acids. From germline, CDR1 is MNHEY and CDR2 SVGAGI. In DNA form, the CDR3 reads TGTGCCAGCAGTCGAACCGGGACACGAAACACTGAAGCTTTCTTT. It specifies CASSRTGTRNTEAFF.

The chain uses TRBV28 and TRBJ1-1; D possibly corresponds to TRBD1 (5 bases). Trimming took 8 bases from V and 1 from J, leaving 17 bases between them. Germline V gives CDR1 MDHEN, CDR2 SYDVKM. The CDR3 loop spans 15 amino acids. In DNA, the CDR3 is TGTGCCAGCCTGCGGGGGGGGACGGGGAACACTGAAGCTTTCTTT. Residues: CASLRGGTGNTEAFF.

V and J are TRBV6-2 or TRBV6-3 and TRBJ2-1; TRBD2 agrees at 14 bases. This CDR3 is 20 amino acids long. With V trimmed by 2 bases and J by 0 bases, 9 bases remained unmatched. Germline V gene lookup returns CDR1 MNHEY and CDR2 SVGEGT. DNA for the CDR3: TGTGCCAGCAGTTACCGGCGACTAGCGGGGGGGTATAGCTCCTACAATGAGCAGTTCTTC. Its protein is CASSYRRLAGGYSSYNEQFF.

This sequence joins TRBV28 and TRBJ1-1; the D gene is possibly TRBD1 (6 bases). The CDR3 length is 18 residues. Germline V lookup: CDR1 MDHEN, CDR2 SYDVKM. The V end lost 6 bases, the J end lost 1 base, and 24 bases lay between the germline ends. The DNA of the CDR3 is TGTGCCAGCAGCCCTCCGAGGGGGGGGGCGGTGGGGAACACTGAAGCTTTCTTT. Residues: CASSPPRGGAVGNTEAFF.

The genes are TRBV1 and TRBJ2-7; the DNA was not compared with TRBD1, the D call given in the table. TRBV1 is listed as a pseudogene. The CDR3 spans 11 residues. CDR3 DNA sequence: TGCTGGGGACAGGGTCCCTACGAGCAGTACTTC. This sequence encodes CWGQGPYEQYF.

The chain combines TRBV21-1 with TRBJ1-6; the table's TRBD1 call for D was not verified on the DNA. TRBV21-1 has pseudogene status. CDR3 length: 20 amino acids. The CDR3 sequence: CASSKYPDRDTPTTNSPLHF. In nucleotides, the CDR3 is TGTGCCAGCAGCAAATACCCTGACAGGGACACTCCTACGACGAATTCACCCCTCCACTTT.

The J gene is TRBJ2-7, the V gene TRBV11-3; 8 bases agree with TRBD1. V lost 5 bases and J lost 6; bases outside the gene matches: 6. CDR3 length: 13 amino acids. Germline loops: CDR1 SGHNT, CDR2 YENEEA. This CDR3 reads CASSLGQGGEQYF. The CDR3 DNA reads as TGTGCCAGCAGCCTTGGACAGGGTGGCGAGCAGTACTTC.

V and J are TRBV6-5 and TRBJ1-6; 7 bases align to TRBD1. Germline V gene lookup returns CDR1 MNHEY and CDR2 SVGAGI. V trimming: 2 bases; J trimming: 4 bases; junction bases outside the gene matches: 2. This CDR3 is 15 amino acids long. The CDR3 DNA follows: TGTGCCAGCAGTTACCGGGACAGTTATAATTCACCCCTCCACTTT. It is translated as CASSYRDSYNSPLHF.

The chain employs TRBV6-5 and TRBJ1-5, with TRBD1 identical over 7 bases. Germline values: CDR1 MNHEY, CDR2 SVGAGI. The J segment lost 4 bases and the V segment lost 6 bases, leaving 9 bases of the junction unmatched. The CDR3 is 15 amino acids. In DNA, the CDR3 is TGTGCCAGCAGATACGGGACAGATGAAAATCAGCCCCAGCATTTT. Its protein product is CASRYGTDENQPQHF.

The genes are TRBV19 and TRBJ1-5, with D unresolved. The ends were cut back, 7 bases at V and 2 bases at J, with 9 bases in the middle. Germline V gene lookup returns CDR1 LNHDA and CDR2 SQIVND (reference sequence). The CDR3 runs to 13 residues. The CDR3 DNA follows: TGTGCCAGTACTAACCACGGCAATCAGCCCCAGCATTTT. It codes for CASTNHGNQPQHF.

For the CDR3, the DNA is TGTGCCACTACGGGACAGACAAACACTGAAGCTTTCTTT. Translation: CATTGQTNTEAFF. V gene TRBV6-5 combines with J gene TRBJ1-1; TRBD1 agrees at 7 bases. The trim removed 10 bases at V and 2 bases at J, leaving 7 bases unmatched. CDR3 length: 13 amino acids. CDR1 is MNHEY and CDR2 is SVGAGI in the germline V gene.

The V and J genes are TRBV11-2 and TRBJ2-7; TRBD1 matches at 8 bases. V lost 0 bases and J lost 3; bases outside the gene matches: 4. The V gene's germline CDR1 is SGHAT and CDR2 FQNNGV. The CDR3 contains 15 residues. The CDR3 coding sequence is TGTGCCAGCAGCTTAGAGCGGACAGGGAACTACGAGCAGTACTTC. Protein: CASSLERTGNYEQYF.

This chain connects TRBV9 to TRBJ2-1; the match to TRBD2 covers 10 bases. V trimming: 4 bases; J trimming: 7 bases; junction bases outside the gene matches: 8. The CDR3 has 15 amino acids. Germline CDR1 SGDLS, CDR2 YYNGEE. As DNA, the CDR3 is TGTGCCAGCAGCAAGACTAGCGGGTCGGGGAATGAGCAGTTCTTC. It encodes CASSKTSGSGNEQFF.

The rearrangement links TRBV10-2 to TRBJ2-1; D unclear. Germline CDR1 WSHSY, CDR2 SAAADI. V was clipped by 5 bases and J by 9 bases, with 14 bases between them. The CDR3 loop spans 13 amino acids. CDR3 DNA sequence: TGCGCCAGCAGTACGAAAGCCCTTTCTGAGCAGTTCTTC. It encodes CASSTKALSEQFF.

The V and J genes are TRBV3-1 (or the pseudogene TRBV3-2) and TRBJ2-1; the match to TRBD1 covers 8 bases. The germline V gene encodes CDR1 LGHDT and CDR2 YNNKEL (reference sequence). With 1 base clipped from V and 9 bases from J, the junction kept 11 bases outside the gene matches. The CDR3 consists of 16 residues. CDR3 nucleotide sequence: TGTGCCAGCAGCCAAGTATTGGGCAGGGGGCAAGGTGAGCAGTTCTTC. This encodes CASSQVLGRGQGEQFF.

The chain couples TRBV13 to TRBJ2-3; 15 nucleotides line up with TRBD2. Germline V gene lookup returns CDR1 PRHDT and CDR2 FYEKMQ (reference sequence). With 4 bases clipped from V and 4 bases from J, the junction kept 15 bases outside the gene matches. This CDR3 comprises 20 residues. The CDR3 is CASSSTPGLAGGDVSDTQYF. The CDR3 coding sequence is TGTGCCAGCAGCTCTACTCCGGGACTAGCGGGAGGTGATGTATCAGATACGCAGTATTTT.

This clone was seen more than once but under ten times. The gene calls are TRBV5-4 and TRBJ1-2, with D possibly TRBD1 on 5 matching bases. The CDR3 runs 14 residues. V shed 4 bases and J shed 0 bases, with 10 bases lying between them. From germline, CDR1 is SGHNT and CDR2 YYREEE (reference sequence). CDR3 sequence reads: CASSPGGSNYGYTF. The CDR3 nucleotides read TGTGCCAGCAGCCCCGGGGGGTCTAACTATGGCTACACCTTC.